A selection of T cell receptor beta chains follows, all from one sample in a study of T-cell reconstitution after alpha-beta-depleted transplantation in children. TCRdb redid the calling of the PCR reads with MiXCR, one entry per CDR3 protein. The sample carries about 610,000 distinct CDR3 sequences, roughly a tenth recorded once. This specimen was PBMCs from the stem cell graft donor, taken from the stem cell graft. Receptors originate from a human donor who donated a stem cell graft to a child with acute myeloid leukemia. The CDR3 runs from the conserved cysteine through the conserved F or W. The order of the fields is D gene, V gene, J gene, clone size, CDR3 protein, CDR3 DNA. D genes are given only for firm matches. Only part of the rows carry a size: once, few, many, or a class if the clone is expanded.

TRBD2	TRBV12-3/TRBV12-4	TRBJ2-2	.	CASSLSGTRNTGELFF	TGTGCCAGCAGTTTATCAGGGACTAGGAACACCGGGGAGCTGTTTTTT
.	TRBV19	TRBJ2-1	many	CASSISPSSGYNEQFF	TGTGCCAGTAGTATAAGCCCGTCGTCGGGGTACAATGAGCAGTTCTTC
TRBD2	TRBV29-1	TRBJ2-1	many	CSVETWLAGDRSNEQFF	TGCAGCGTCGAAACCTGGCTAGCGGGAGATCGAAGCAATGAGCAGTTCTTC
TRBD1	TRBV30	TRBJ2-7	.	CAWEDRTQEQYF	TGTGCCTGGGAGGACAGGACCCAGGAGCAGTACTTC
.	TRBV7-2	TRBJ2-5	.	CASSLGSGLKF	TGTGCCAGCAGCTTAGGGAGCGGCCTAAAGTTC
.	TRBV7-2	TRBJ2-3	few	CASSPGTRSTDTQYF	TGTGCCAGCAGCCCCGGGACTCGTAGCACAGATACGCAGTATTTT
TRBD2	TRBV5-1	TRBJ2-3	few	CASSLAGAGVTDTQYF	TGCGCCAGCAGCTTGGCCGGAGCGGGAGTCACAGATACGCAGTATTTT
.	TRBV5-1	TRBJ2-2	.	CASSLGMADTGELFF	TGCGCCAGCAGCTTGGGGATGGCGGACACCGGGGAGCTGTTTTTT
.	TRBV5-6	TRBJ2-2	.	CASSLGLTGSGELFF	TGTGCCAGCAGCTTGGGACTGACGGGAAGCGGGGAGCTGTTTTTT
.	TRBV20-1	TRBJ2-7	.	CSASRRGLAAYEQYF	TGCAGTGCTAGTCGCCGGGGGCTAGCGGCCTACGAGCAGTACTTC
TRBD1	TRBV7-2	TRBJ1-5	few	CASSPPGGNIGNQPQHF	TGTGCCAGCAGCCCACCAGGGGGTAATATAGGCAATCAGCCCCAGCATTTT
TRBD1	TRBV20-1	TRBJ2-7	.	CSAPVGDRGSYEQYF	TGCAGTGCTCCTGTAGGGGACAGGGGGTCCTACGAGCAGTACTTC
TRBD1	TRBV6-5	TRBJ1-1	many	CASSDRENTEAFF	TGTGCCAGCTCGGACAGGGAGAACACTGAAGCTTTCTTT
TRBD2	TRBV5-1	TRBJ2-1	few	CASSLTTSQYNEQFF	TGCGCCAGCAGCTTGACGACTAGCCAGTACAATGAGCAGTTCTTC
TRBD2	TRBV20-1	TRBJ2-1	many	CSASFPSGSYNEQFF	TGCAGTGCTAGTTTTCCTAGCGGGAGCTACAATGAGCAGTTCTTC
TRBD2	TRBV5-1	TRBJ2-5	.	CASGLAGGLQETQYF	TGCGCCAGCGGACTAGCGGGAGGCCTCCAAGAGACCCAGTACTTC
TRBD1	TRBV5-1	TRBJ1-1	few	CASSLGDRPYNTEAFF	TGCGCCAGCAGCTTGGGGGACAGGCCCTATAACACTGAAGCTTTCTTT
.	TRBV12-3/TRBV12-4	TRBJ2-7	many	CASSFGASSYEQYF	TGTGCCAGCAGTTTTGGCGCTAGCTCCTACGAGCAGTACTTC
TRBD2	TRBV27	TRBJ2-7	many	CASSPRLAPDEQYF	TGTGCCAGCAGTCCGAGACTAGCTCCCGACGAGCAGTACTTC
TRBD2	TRBV12-3/TRBV12-4	TRBJ2-7	many	CASSATSPGVFHEQYF	TGTGCCAGCAGTGCGACTAGCCCGGGGGTGTTCCACGAGCAGTACTTC
.	TRBV19	TRBJ1-1	.	CASRVSGRFAEAFF	TGTGCCAGTAGGGTTTCAGGGAGATTCGCTGAAGCTTTCTTT
TRBD2	TRBV4-2	TRBJ2-7	.	CASSQPGTSGAEQYF	TGTGCCAGCAGCCAGCCCGGGACTAGCGGTGCCGAGCAGTACTTC
.	TRBV5-1	TRBJ2-3	.	CASSLGRFSTDTQYF	TGCGCCAGCAGCTTGGGTCGCTTCAGCACAGATACGCAGTATTTT
TRBD2	TRBV12-3/TRBV12-4	TRBJ2-1	many	CASSFLAGNNEQFF	TGTGCCAGCAGTTTCTTAGCGGGTAACAATGAGCAGTTCTTC
.	TRBV11-2	TRBJ2-1	.	CASSPGLGGSYNEQFF	TGTGCCAGCAGCCCTGGTCTAGGGGGCTCCTACAATGAGCAGTTCTTC
.	TRBV20-1	TRBJ2-5	few	CSATVGGETQYF	TGCAGTGCCACCGTGGGTGGGGAGACCCAGTACTTC
.	TRBV16	TRBJ2-1	many	CASSQPTGSGYNEQFF	TGTGCCAGCAGCCAACCTACAGGCTCTGGGTACAATGAGCAGTTCTTC
.	TRBV28	TRBJ2-4	many	CASSLGYGIQYF	TGTGCCAGCAGTTTAGGGTACGGCATTCAGTACTTC
TRBD2	TRBV28	TRBJ2-1	many	CASRSGLAGTYNEQFF	TGTGCCAGCAGATCGGGACTAGCGGGAACCTACAATGAGCAGTTCTTC
.	TRBV12-3/TRBV12-4	TRBJ1-2	many	CASGQSGDYGYTF	TGTGCCAGCGGTCAATCAGGGGACTATGGCTACACCTTC
.	TRBV20-1	TRBJ2-3	few	CSARSAESTDTQYF	TGCAGTGCTCGTTCTGCGGAGAGCACAGATACGCAGTATTTT
TRBD2	TRBV12-5	TRBJ2-2	.	CASALSGKNTGELFF	TGTGCTAGTGCCCTTAGCGGGAAGAACACCGGGGAGCTGTTTTTT
.	TRBV4-2	TRBJ2-3	many	CASSQEISRGTDTQYF	TGTGCCAGCAGCCAGGAGATCTCCCGGGGCACAGATACGCAGTATTTT
TRBD1	TRBV2	TRBJ2-1	.	CASSRTTGGYNEQFF	TGTGCCAGCAGTCGAACGACAGGGGGATACAATGAGCAGTTCTTC
TRBD2	TRBV30	TRBJ2-2	few	CAWSNSGGNGELFF	TGTGCCTGGAGTAACTCGGGGGGGAACGGGGAGCTGTTTTTT